This T cell receptor (beta chain) was sequenced for a study of cytomegalovirus exposure and HLA in healthy donors. Study-level information: About four fifths of approximately 400 genotyped donors fell in the Caucasian-associated ancestry cluster. General study results and limits: The dataset shows that most TCR sequences were rare, while some public TCRs occurred in many donors. Immune exposure data for these donors was limited to CMV serostatus.

CDR3 length: 20 residues. V shed 4 bases, J shed 0 bases, and the junction held 15 bases outside the gene matches. From germline, CDR1 is MNHNS and CDR2 SASEGT. As concerns this clone: What it binds is not known.

PCR employed 60 Vbeta and 13 Jbeta primers. Here immunoSEQ multiplex PCR was the method, and the copy in TCRdb shows in-frame clones only, minus some. The sample records about 160,000 clones, 55% to 80% being singletons. The chain has TRBV6-1 and TRBJ1-5; 10 bases match TRBD1. The sequence came from a woman between 55 and 75 years old in good health and CMV-seropositive. Sequenced input: PBMCs. CDR3 DNA sequence: TGTGCCAGCAGTGGCGAACCTGGGACAGGGGCGACCTATAGCAATCAGCCCCAGCATTTT. Its translation: CASSGEPGTGATYSNQPQHF.